The text below deals with one TCR beta chain. Its antigen is not known. This record belongs to a study of T cell responses to AZD1222 COVID-19 vaccine. Study results and limitations: Two AZD1222 administrations were followed by greater Spike-specific TCR breadth and depth. With dominance at 160-218 and 743-854, vaccine-associated CD4 TCRs spanned spike. AZD1222 recipients seropositive at baseline numbered only five to seven.

The V gene end was trimmed by 7 bases and the J gene end by 1 base; junction bases not matched to a gene: 12. The CDR3 length is 16 residues. CDR1 is SGHTA and CDR2 is FQGTGA in the germline V gene. Repertoires were generated with immunoSEQ multiplex PCR, while TCRdb's copy carries only in-frame clones and drops some. The sample records about 140,000 clones, about 89% being singletons. The sample was peripheral blood, taken on day 0 of AZD1222 vaccination. This sequence joins TRBV7-3 and TRBJ2-7, with 8 bases lining up with TRBD2. This clonotype originated in an adult in good health. CDR3 residues: CASTVVTSGPSYEQYF. In DNA, the CDR3 is TGTGCCAGCACCGTAGTTACTAGCGGTCCATCCTACGAGCAGTACTTC.